This TCR beta chain was profiled in a study of vaccination and CD4 T cells after COVID-19. Overall study findings and caveats: Rising from 21 to 38, the median of SARS-CoV-2-reactive clonotypes did not change significantly.

Treatment described: approximately nine-day PBMC culture with coronavirus spike peptide pools or control peptides (ViraFEST assay). Points on this clonotype: The antigen is undetermined.

CD4+ T cells that had been cultured provided DNA sequenced with the Oncomine TCR Beta short-read assay. One entry per CDR3 protein, called by TCRdb with MiXCR from the PCR reads. Found here are some 21,000 distinct CDR3 sequences, roughly 50% of them singletons; the top ten hold 9% to 10%. The CDR3 runs to 17 residues. Germline loops: CDR1 SEHNR, CDR2 FQNEAQ (reference sequence). V lost 4 bases and J lost 4, with 22 bases in between. The TCR comes from a human donor who had recovered from COVID-19. The sample was CD4+ T cells from blood, cultured in vitro. The V and J genes are TRBV7-9 and TRBJ1-1, with TRBD1 as a possible D gene (5 bases). CDR3 sequence: CASSYLGGTVSSTEAFF. The CDR3 DNA reads TGTGCCAGCAGCTACCTGGGGGGTACAGTTTCGTCCACTGAAGCTTTCTTT. Filled out from reference TRBV7-9 and TRBJ1-1, the complete variable domain reads DTGVSQNPRHKITKRGQNVTFRCDPISEHNRLYWYRQTLGQGPEFLTYFQNEAQLEKSRLLSDRFSAERPKGSFSTLEIQRTEQGDSAMYLCASSYLGGTVSSTEAFFGQGTRLTVV.